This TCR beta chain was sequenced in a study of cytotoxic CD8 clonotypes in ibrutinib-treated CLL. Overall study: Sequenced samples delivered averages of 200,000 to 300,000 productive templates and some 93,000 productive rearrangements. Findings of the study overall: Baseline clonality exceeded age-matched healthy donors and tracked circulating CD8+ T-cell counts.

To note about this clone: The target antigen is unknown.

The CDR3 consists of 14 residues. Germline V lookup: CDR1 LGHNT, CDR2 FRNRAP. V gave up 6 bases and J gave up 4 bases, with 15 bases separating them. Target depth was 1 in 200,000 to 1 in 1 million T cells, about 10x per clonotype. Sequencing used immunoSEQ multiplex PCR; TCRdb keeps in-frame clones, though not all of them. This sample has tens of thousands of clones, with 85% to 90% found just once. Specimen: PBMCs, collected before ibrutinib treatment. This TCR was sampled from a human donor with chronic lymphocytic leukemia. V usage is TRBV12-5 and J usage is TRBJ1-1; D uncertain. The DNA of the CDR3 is TGTGCTAGTGGCCGCCTGGAGTGGGGCACTGAAGCTTTCTTT. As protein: CASGRLEWGTEAFF.